The T cell receptor (beta chain) under discussion was sequenced for a study of cytomegalovirus exposure and HLA in healthy donors. The PCR had 60 Vbeta and 13 Jbeta primers. Profiling relied on immunoSEQ multiplex PCR, and the TCRdb table lists in-frame clones only, not all of them. The sample has 130,000 or so clones; more than 60% are singletons. There are 14 residues in the CDR3. Germline V gives CDR1 SGHRS, CDR2 YFSETQ. V was clipped by 7 bases and J by 9 bases; unmatched bases: 10. The V gene is TRBV5-1, the J gene TRBJ1-4; TRBD1 matches at 9 bases. Sequenced material: PBMCs. The TCR originated in a woman aged 50 to 60 in good health and CMV-seropositive. This CDR3 reads CASPGDREIKKLFF. CDR3 nucleotides: TGCGCCAGCCCGGGGGACAGGGAGATAAAAAAACTGTTTTTT.